Presented here are 5 T cell receptor beta chains from one specimen sequenced in a study of T cell clusters in autoimmune cytopenias. TRB was amplified by touch-down multiplex PCR, primer pools A and B combined. From the multiplex PCR reads, TCRdb lists one entry per CDR3 protein and no DNA. The record lists roughly 4,000 distinct CDR3 sequences, of which the ten most abundant hold around 20%. TRB was amplified from about 270 ng of peripheral blood genomic DNA per sample. In addition, the sample was reused for a study of T cell repertoires in aging, cancer and after chemotherapy.

The sample consisted of peripheral blood. The receptors here all came from a human donor in good health.

Its frequency marks this clonotype as medium-sized. The gene calls are TRBV5-4 and TRBJ2-7; TCRdb picks TRBD1, but there is no DNA to check that call. This CDR3 comprises 13 residues. Germline lookup yields CDR1 SGHNT and CDR2 YYREEE (reference sequence). The CDR3: CASSWKGGYEQYF.

This chain uses TRBV5-1 with TRBJ1-4; TCRdb calls TRBD1, which cannot be checked without DNA. This CDR3 has 15 amino acids. The V gene's germline CDR1 is SGHRS and CDR2 YFSETQ. CDR3 residues: CASSLGGDSNEKLFF. Filled out from reference TRBV5-1 and TRBJ1-4, the complete variable domain reads KAGVTQTPRYLIKTRGQQVTLSCSPISGHRSVSWYQQTPGQGLQFLFEYFSETQRNKGNFPGRFSGRQFSNSRSEMNVSTLELGDSALYLCASSLGGDSNEKLFFGSGTQLSVL.

This sequence joins TRBV20-1 and TRBJ1-1; checking the TCRdb D call of TRBD1 is not possible without DNA. The germline CDR1 and CDR2 sequences are DFQATT and SNEGSKA (reference sequence). The CDR3 consists of 14 residues. CDR3 region: CSATGQGLNTEAFF.

CDR3 loop: CASTGPISYNEQFF. The J gene is TRBJ2-1, the V gene TRBV6-2 or TRBV6-3; TCRdb's D gene call, TRBD1, goes unchecked for lack of DNA. The germline V gene encodes CDR1 MNHEY and CDR2 SVGEGT. The CDR3 sequence is 14 residues long.

V and J are TRBV5-1 and TRBJ2-2; TCRdb indicates TRBD2, and absent DNA this call remains unverified. Germline V gene data show CDR1 as SGHRS and CDR2 as YFSETQ. The CDR3 length is 14 residues. The CDR3 sequence is CASSSGGAPGELFF.